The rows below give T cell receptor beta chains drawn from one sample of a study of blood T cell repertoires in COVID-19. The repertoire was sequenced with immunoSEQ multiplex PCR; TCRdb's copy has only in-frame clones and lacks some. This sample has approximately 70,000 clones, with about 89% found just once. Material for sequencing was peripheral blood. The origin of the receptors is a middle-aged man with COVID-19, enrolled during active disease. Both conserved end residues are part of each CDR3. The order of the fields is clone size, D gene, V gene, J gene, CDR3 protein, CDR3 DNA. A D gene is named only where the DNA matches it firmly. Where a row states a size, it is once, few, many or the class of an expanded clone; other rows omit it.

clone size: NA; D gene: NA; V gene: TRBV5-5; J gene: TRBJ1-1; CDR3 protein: CASSLTWAMNTEAFF; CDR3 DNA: TGTGCCAGCAGCTTGACGTGGGCCATGAACACTGAAGCTTTCTTT
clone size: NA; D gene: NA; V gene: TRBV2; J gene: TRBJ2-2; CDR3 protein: CASTKSGTNTGELFF; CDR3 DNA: TGTGCCAGCACTAAGAGCGGAACGAACACCGGGGAGCTGTTTTTT
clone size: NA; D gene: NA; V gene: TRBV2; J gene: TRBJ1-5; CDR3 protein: CASRDGGSQPQHF; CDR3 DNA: TGTGCCAGCAGGGATGGGGGGAGTCAGCCCCAGCATTTT
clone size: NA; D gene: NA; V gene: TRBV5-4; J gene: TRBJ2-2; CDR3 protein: CASSLGLGELFF; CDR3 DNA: TGTGCCAGCAGCTTGGGGCTCGGGGAGCTGTTTTTT
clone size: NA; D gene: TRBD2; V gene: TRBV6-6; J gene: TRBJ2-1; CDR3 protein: CASSPNLSGRAGNEQFF; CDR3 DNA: TGTGCCAGCAGTCCGAACCTCAGCGGGAGGGCTGGTAATGAGCAGTTCTTC
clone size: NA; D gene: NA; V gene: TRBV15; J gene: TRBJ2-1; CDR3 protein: CATSRDRSSLAAYNEQFF; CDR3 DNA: TGTGCCACCAGCAGAGATCGTAGTAGCTTGGCCGCCTACAATGAGCAGTTCTTC
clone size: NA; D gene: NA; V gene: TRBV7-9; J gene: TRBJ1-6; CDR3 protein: CASSSTGRGSPLHF; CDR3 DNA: TGTGCCAGCAGCTCCACAGGGAGAGGTTCACCCCTCCACTTT
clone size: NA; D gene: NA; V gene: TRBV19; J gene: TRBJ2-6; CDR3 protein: CASGPLISGANVLTF; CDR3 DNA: TGTGCCAGTGGCCCGCTCATCTCTGGGGCCAACGTCCTGACTTTC
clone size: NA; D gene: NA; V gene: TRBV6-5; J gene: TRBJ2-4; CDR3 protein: CASSTGSKNIQYF; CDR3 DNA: TGTGCCAGCAGCACCGGGAGCAAAAACATTCAGTACTTC
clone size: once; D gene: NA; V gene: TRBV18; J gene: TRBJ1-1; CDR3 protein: CATKKGQTNTEAFF; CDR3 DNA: TGTGCCACCAAAAAGGGGCAGACGAACACTGAAGCTTTCTTT
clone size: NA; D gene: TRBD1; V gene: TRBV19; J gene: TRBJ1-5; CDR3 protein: CASSTRPGQGWDQPQHF; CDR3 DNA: TGTGCCAGTAGTACGCGACCGGGACAGGGTTGGGATCAGCCCCAGCATTTT
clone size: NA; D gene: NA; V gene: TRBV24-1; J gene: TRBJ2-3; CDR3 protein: CATSRDSVVNTQYF; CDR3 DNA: TGTGCCACCAGTCGTGACAGTGTAGTGAATACGCAGTATTTT
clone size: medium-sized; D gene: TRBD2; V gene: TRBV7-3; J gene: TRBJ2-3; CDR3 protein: CASSQAGGLTDTQYF; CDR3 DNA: TGTGCCAGCAGCCAAGCGGGAGGGCTCACAGATACGCAGTATTTT
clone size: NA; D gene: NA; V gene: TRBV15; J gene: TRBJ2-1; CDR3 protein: CATSRGTGSYNEQFF; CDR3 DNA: TGTGCCACCAGCAGAGGAACGGGGTCCTACAATGAGCAGTTCTTC
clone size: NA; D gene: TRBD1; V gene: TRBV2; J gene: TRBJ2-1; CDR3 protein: CASRGQGGNEQFF; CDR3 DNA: TGTGCCAGCAGGGGACAGGGAGGGAATGAGCAGTTCTTC
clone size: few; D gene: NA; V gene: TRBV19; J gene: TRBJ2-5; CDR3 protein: CASSIRGNAQETQYF; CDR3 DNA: TGTGCCAGTAGTATTCGGGGGAATGCCCAAGAGACCCAGTACTTC
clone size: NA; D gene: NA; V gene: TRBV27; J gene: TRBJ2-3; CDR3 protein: CASSLGYGSSADTQYF; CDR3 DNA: TGTGCCAGCAGTTTAGGGTACGGGAGCTCCGCAGATACGCAGTATTTT
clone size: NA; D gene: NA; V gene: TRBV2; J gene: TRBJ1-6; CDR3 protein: CASSGLGGPLHF; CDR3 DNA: TGTGCCAGCAGTGGATTGGGGGGGCCCCTCCACTTT
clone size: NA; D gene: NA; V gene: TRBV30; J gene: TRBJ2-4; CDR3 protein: CAWSVSGVKNIQYF; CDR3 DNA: TGTGCCTGGAGTGTATCAGGGGTCAAAAACATTCAGTACTTC
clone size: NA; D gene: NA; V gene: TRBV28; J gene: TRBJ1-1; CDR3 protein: CASSLTNTEAFF; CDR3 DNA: TGTGCCAGCAGTTTAACTAACACTGAAGCTTTCTTT
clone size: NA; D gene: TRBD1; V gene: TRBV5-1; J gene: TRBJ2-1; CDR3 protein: CASSSGTGYNEQFF; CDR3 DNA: TGCGCCAGCAGCTCGGGGACAGGGTACAATGAGCAGTTCTTC
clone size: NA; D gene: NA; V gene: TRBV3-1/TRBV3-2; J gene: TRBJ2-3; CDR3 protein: CASSQDVASDSTDTQYF; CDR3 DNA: TGTGCCAGCAGCCAAGATGTGGCTAGCGACAGCACAGATACGCAGTATTTT
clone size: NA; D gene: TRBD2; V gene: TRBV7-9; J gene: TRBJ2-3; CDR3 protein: CASSLLAGDLSSTDTQYF; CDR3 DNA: TGTGCCAGCAGCTTACTAGCGGGAGACCTTTCGAGCACAGATACGCAGTATTTT
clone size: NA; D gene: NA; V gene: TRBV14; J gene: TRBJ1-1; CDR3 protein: CASSQDRNTEAFF; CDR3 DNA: TGTGCCAGCAGCCAAGATCGGAACACTGAAGCTTTCTTT
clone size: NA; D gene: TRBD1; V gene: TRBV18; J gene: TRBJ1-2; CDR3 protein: CASSPGQGGYGYTF; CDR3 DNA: TGTGCCAGCTCACCGGGACAGGGAGGCTATGGCTACACCTTC
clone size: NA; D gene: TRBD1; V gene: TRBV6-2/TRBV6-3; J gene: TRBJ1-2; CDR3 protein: CASSPGTGLGYTF; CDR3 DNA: TGTGCCAGCAGTCCCGGGACAGGGCTTGGCTACACCTTC
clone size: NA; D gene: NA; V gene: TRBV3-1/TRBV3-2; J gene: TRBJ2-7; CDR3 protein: CASSQQPQSYEQYF; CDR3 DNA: TGTGCCAGCAGCCAACAACCACAGTCCTACGAGCAGTACTTC